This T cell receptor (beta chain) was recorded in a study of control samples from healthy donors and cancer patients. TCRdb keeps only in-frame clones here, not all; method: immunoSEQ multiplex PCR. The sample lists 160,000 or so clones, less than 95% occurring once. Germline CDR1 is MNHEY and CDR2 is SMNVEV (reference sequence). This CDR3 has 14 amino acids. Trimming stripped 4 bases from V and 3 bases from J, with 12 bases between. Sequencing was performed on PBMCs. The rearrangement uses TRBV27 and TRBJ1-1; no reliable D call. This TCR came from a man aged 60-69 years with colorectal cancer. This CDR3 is CASSSGGEDTEAFF. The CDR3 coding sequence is TGTGCCAGCAGTTCAGGTGGAGAGGACACTGAAGCTTTCTTT.